Below, 15 T cell receptor beta chains from the same sample are listed, as sequenced in a study of blood T cell repertoires in COVID-19. The repertoire was sequenced with immunoSEQ multiplex PCR; TCRdb's copy has only in-frame clones and lacks some. The sample comprises fewer than 200,000 clones, 83% of which are singletons, and roughly 2% rests with the top ten. The sequencing sample was made of peripheral blood. The source is a woman at least 80 years old with acute or convalescent COVID-19.

This clone has a handful of counts. The V call is TRBV7-2, the J call TRBJ1-2; 7 nucleotides line up with TRBD1. Germline V CDR1 and CDR2: SGHTA, FQGNSA. The CDR3 loop spans 16 amino acids. Germline trimming cut 2 bases from V and 4 bases from J; bases unmatched to any gene: 10. CDR3 protein: CASSLSAGTVGYGYTF. The CDR3 DNA follows: TGTGCCAGCAGCTTATCAGCCGGGACAGTCGGCTATGGCTACACCTTC.

The table lists this clone with a count of one. The chain links TRBV29-1 to TRBJ2-1, with 9 bases lining up with TRBD2. CDR1 and CDR2 from the germline V gene are SQVTM and ANQGSEA. The ends lost 0 bases at V and 4 bases at J; junction bases unmatched: 7. The length of the CDR3 is 16 residues. CDR3 residues: CSVEDFRAGGYNEQFF. The CDR3 DNA reads as TGCAGCGTTGAAGATTTTAGGGCGGGAGGGTACAATGAGCAGTTCTTC.

The chain links TRBV19 to TRBJ2-3; 7 bases match TRBD2. V lost 3 bases, J lost 4 bases, and 10 bases stayed unmatched. The CDR3 is 16 amino acids. The germline V gene has CDR1 LNHDA and CDR2 SQIVND (reference sequence). CDR3 coding DNA: TGTGCCAGTAGTATCGGGGCGGGAGATTTATCAGATACGCAGTATTTT. Its protein is CASSIGAGDLSDTQYF. The complete variable domain, with remaining parts taken from reference TRBV19 and TRBJ2-3, reads DGGITQSPKYLFRKEGQNVTLSCEQNLNHDAMYWYRQDPGQGLRLIYYSQIVNDFQKGDIAEGYSVSREKKESFPLTVTSAQKNPTAFYLCASSIGAGDLSDTQYFGPGTRLTVL.

A remark on this clone: Distinct nucleotide sequences in the sample also encode this CDR3. The genes are TRBV29-1 and TRBJ2-7; D may match TRBD1 or TRBD2 (6 bases each). Trimming took 7 bases from V and 4 from J, leaving 11 bases between them. This CDR3 is built from 11 residues. Germline CDR1 reads SQVTM; CDR2 reads ANQGSEA. Here the CDR3 DNA reads TGCAGCGCGGGGGCGGGATACGAGCAGTACTTC. Its translation: CSAGAGYEQYF.

The J gene is TRBJ2-2, the V gene TRBV19; a possible D gene is TRBD1 (5 bases). The germline V gene encodes CDR1 LNHDA and CDR2 SQIVND (reference sequence). The CDR3 is made up of 16 amino acids. The V end was cut by 1 base, the J end by 1 base, with 10 bases between. CDR3 protein: CASSIAGRVNTGELFF. The CDR3 DNA reads as TGTGCCAGTAGTATAGCGGGCAGGGTGAACACCGGGGAGCTGTTTTTT.

This chain connects TRBV6-2 or TRBV6-3 to TRBJ2-7; 9 nucleotides line up with TRBD2. Germline V lookup: CDR1 MNHEY, CDR2 SVGEGT. The CDR3 spans 13 residues. Trimming took 5 bases from V and 7 from J; bases not matched to a gene: 6. The CDR3 region has the DNA TGTGCCAGCAGTGGTAGCGGGAGAGGAGAGCAGTACTTC. Translated, it gives CASSGSGRGEQYF.

The genes are TRBV21-1 and TRBJ2-4; the table's TRBD2 call for D was not verified on the DNA. TRBV21-1 corresponds to a pseudogene. The CDR3 has 13 residues. The CDR3 DNA reads TGTGCCAGCTATTATCTAGCCAAAAACATTCAGTACTTC. Translated: CASYYLAKNIQYF.

DNA for the CDR3: TGTGCCAGCAGCGGCCAACCGGGACACTGGACTGAAGCTTTCTTT. Amino acid sequence: CASSGQPGHWTEAFF. The chain is built from TRBV7-9 and TRBJ1-1; possible D gene TRBD1, 6 bases. The V gene lost 5 bases and the J gene lost 5 bases, with 18 bases spanning the gap. Germline values: CDR1 SEHNR, CDR2 FQNEAQ (reference sequence). The CDR3 sequence is 15 residues long.

The chain combines TRBV29-1 with TRBJ1-3; D is ambiguous. CDR1 and CDR2 from the germline V gene are SQVTM and ANQGSEA. V was trimmed by 2 bases and J by 4 bases, leaving 9 bases between them. This CDR3 has 13 residues. The CDR3 is CSVESGGGNTIYF. CDR3 DNA: TGCAGCGTTGAAAGCGGAGGCGGAAACACCATATATTTT.

This clone came up once. The chain links TRBV19 to TRBJ2-3; 7 bases are a match to TRBD1. The length of the CDR3 is 15 residues. V shed 3 bases, J shed 1 base, and the junction held 4 bases outside the gene matches. Germline V gene data show CDR1 as LNHDA and CDR2 as SQIVND (reference sequence). The CDR3 is CASSITGARTDTQYF. CDR3 nucleotide sequence: TGTGCCAGTAGTATCACAGGGGCGCGCACAGATACGCAGTATTTT.

This chain connects TRBV28 to TRBJ2-3, with D perhaps TRBD2 (5 bases). Looked up from germline, CDR1 is MDHEN and CDR2 is SYDVKM. The CDR3 loop spans 17 amino acids. Trimming left V 2 bases short and J 4 bases short, with 19 bases between. The CDR3, as DNA: TGTGCCAGCAGTTTAGCCGACCACGGGGTGGGATCAGATACGCAGTATTTT. As protein: CASSLADHGVGSDTQYF.

This chain joins TRBV2 and TRBJ1-4; D perhaps matches TRBD1 (6 bases). The V end lost 4 bases, the J end lost 7 bases, and 16 bases lay between the germline ends. Germline V gives CDR1 SNHLY, CDR2 FYNNEI. The CDR3 consists of 15 residues. The CDR3, as DNA: TGTGCCAGCAGTGGATTTAGCGGGGGCAGTGAAAAACTGTTTTTT. Translated, it gives CASSGFSGGSEKLFF. The whole variable domain, filled in from reference TRBV2 and TRBJ1-4, reads EPEVTQTPSHQVTQMGQEVILRCVPISNHLYFYWYRQILGQKVEFLVSFYNNEISEKSEIFDDQFSVERPDGSNFTLKIRSTKLEDSAMYFCASSGFSGGSEKLFFGSGTQLSVL.

This clone was seen only once. J is TRBJ2-7 and V is TRBV28; D not resolved. The germline gives CDR1 MDHEN, CDR2 SYDVKM. The V and J ends lost 2 bases and 1 base respectively, with 6 bases between them. CDR3 length equals 13 residues. The CDR3 reads CASSLTHSYEQYF. CDR3 nucleotide sequence: TGTGCCAGCAGTTTAACACATTCCTACGAGCAGTACTTC. The entire variable domain, with the rest obtained from reference TRBV28 and TRBJ2-7, is as follows: DVKVTQSSRYLVKRTGEKVFLECVQDMDHENMFWYRQDPGLGLRLIYFSYDVKMKEKGDIPEGYSVSREKKERFSLILESASTNQTSMYLCASSLTHSYEQYFGPGTRLTVT.

The CDR3 sequence: CASSQMDTQYF. CDR3 nucleotide sequence: TGCGCCAGCAGTCAGATGGATACGCAGTATTTT. The chain employs TRBV10-2 and TRBJ2-3; D is unresolved. With 5 bases removed from V and 6 bases from J, the gap between germline ends came to 6 bases. This CDR3 has 11 amino acids. CDR1 WSHSY and CDR2 SAAADI come from the germline V gene.

This chain joins TRBV6-5 and TRBJ1-2; the match to TRBD1 covers 9 bases. The CDR3 runs 14 residues. The V and J ends lost 4 bases and 4 bases, in that order; junction bases with no gene match: 4. Germline loops: CDR1 MNHEY, CDR2 SVGAGI. CDR3 protein: CASSWGQGGYGYTF. Here the CDR3 DNA reads TGTGCCAGCAGTTGGGGACAGGGTGGCTATGGCTACACCTTC.